The rows below give T cell receptor beta chains drawn from one sample of a study of beta chain features in type 1 diabetes. Clones were sequenced by immunoSEQ multiplex PCR, and TCRdb holds only the in-frame ones, with some missing. The sample records some 16,000 clones, roughly three quarters being singletons. Sequencing was done on a sample of stem cell memory CD4+ T cells from blood. The receptors were sampled from a woman younger than 30 with type 1 diabetes. Each CDR3 is given with its conserved first and last residue. A D gene is named only where the DNA matches it firmly.

V: TRBV7-2
D: TRBD2
length: 14
CDR3: CASSLLSGRDEQYF

V: TRBV7-9
D: TRBD1
length: 15
CDR3: CASSPGQGANYGYTF

V: TRBV7-2
D: .
length: 11
CDR3: CASSSKETQYF

V: TRBV5-1
D: .
length: 15
CDR3: CASSLGLSHAGELFF

V: TRBV7-6
D: TRBD1
length: 14
CDR3: CASSLGPTGQGQYF

V: TRBV18
D: .
length: 15
CDR3: CASSPWFQVGTEAFF

V: TRBV11-2
D: TRBD1
length: 14
CDR3: CASRRDRGHYGYTF

V: TRBV10-2
D: TRBD2
length: 18
CDR3: CASSEFRTSGRVQETQYF

V: TRBV7-2
D: TRBD1
length: 13
CDR3: CASSYRGGTEAFF

V: TRBV29-1
D: .
length: 17
CDR3: CSVEEWGDPDTQNIQYF

V: TRBV6-7
D: .
length: 15
CDR3: CASRGGPSTNEKLFF

V: TRBV7-2
D: .
length: 17
CDR3: CASSLVGGSGAKNIQYF

V: TRBV4-1
D: TRBD2
length: 16
CDR3: CASSQVLGVAGGELFF

V: TRBV9
D: .
length: 13
CDR3: CASSVTSSNEQFF

V: TRBV29-1
D: .
length: 13
CDR3: CSVRQNLGEKLFF

V: TRBV7-2
D: .
length: 13
CDR3: CASSLGLGLNQYF

V: TRBV30
D: .
length: 12
CDR3: CAWRGLDYGYTF

V: TRBV7-2
D: .
length: 14
CDR3: CASSSGSGNNEQFF

V: TRBV7-9
D: TRBD1
length: 16
CDR3: CASSLRGQGAGNTIYF

V: TRBV21-1
D: .
length: 16
CDR3: CASSKVKTGGGETQYF

V: TRBV2
D: .
length: 16
CDR3: CASSELGTPSNQPQHF

V: TRBV5-6
D: .
length: 16
CDR3: CASSMTGTPIGFGYTF

V: TRBV20-1
D: .
length: 10
CDR3: CSAVTNEQFF

V: TRBV19
D: .
length: 13
CDR3: CASIPRSGNTIYF

V: TRBV9
D: TRBD2
length: 14
CDR3: CASSVLSGANEQFF

V: TRBV5-4
D: .
length: 15
CDR3: CASSLLGTLPHEQFF

V: TRBV10-3
D: TRBD2
length: 16
CDR3: CAISAGLAGGQETQYF

V: TRBV5-1
D: .
length: 14
CDR3: CASSLTQANTEAFF

V: TRBV28
D: TRBD1
length: 12
CDR3: CASGQGNYGYTF

V: TRBV7-9
D: .
length: 15
CDR3: CASSLFLGGQETQYF

V: TRBV2
D: TRBD1
length: 12
CDR3: CASRGQGRGYTF

V: TRBV19
D: .
length: 15
CDR3: CASSIARLSAYEQYF

V: TRBV5-1
D: TRBD2
length: 14
CDR3: CASSLDLAGGEQFF

V: TRBV14
D: TRBD2
length: 17
CDR3: CASSPGFWEGPRYEQYF

V: TRBV19
D: TRBD1
length: 16
CDR3: CASSIWTGGADYGYTF

V: TRBV7-9
D: .
length: 18
CDR3: CASSLPKVGQPILYGYTF

V: TRBV28
D: .
length: 14
CDR3: CASDRRHINQPQHF

V: TRBV28
D: .
length: 13
CDR3: CASSPPGSYGYTF

V: TRBV19
D: TRBD2
length: 18
CDR3: CASSIGLAGATYQETQYF

V: TRBV19
D: TRBD1
length: 15
CDR3: CASSRQGAGNTEAFF

V: TRBV28
D: TRBD2
length: 17
CDR3: CASLGRLGLAEMKEQFF

V: TRBV27
D: TRBD2
length: 16
CDR3: CASSSRGTRSYNEQFF

V: TRBV6-5
D: TRBD1
length: 16
CDR3: CASSYLSGQGTKKAFF

V: TRBV5-1
D: .
length: 14
CDR3: CASSLVGGDTEAFF

V: TRBV10-3
D: .
length: 14
CDR3: CAISVGGGNTEAFF

V: TRBV7-8
D: .
length: 13
CDR3: CASSLVRGSEAFF

V: TRBV2
D: TRBD2
length: 12
CDR3: CASRLAGYEQYF

V: TRBV9
D: TRBD2
length: 18
CDR3: CASSVSALGLAGGYEQFF

V: TRBV25-1
D: TRBD1
length: 14
CDR3: CASTGTGGAGELFF

V: TRBV19
D: .
length: 14
CDR3: CASSMGDTSNEQFF

V: TRBV14
D: .
length: 14
CDR3: CASSPMGVPSEQYF

V: TRBV19
D: TRBD1
length: 15
CDR3: CASRTGTANTGELFF

V: TRBV4-3
D: TRBD2
length: 16
CDR3: CASSQGGREGTNTQYF

V: TRBV5-1
D: .
length: 15
CDR3: CASSRRTAGANVLTF

V: TRBV7-9
D: TRBD2
length: 17
CDR3: CASSPDVAGGSYNEQFF